The source of this TCR beta chain is a study of metastatic and nonmetastatic thyroid tumors. For the study at large: Repertoires of blood and of tissue (tumor or nodule) from malignant and benign thyroid patients were compared.

TCRdb called clones again from the PCR reads with MiXCR. Counted here are tens of thousands of clones, about a sixth occurring once; the ten biggest clones make up about 10%. The CDR3 contains 13 residues. The J segment lost 8 bases and the V segment lost 6 bases, leaving 5 bases of the junction unmatched. In germline, CDR1 is MNHNS, CDR2 SASEGT. This clone is medium-sized by share. Prior to thyroid surgery, none of the patients had received any treatment. This rearrangement joins TRBV6-1 to TRBJ1-4, with 8 positions matching TRBD1. The source of this sequence is a female donor with papillary thyroid cancer or a benign thyroid nodule (not recorded which). Some clones in this sample may be carry-over from other donors' samples. Sequences were obtained from blood. The CDR3 region has the DNA TGTGCCAGCAGACGGACAGGGAGCGAAAAACTGTTTTTT. Its protein is CASRRTGSEKLFF.